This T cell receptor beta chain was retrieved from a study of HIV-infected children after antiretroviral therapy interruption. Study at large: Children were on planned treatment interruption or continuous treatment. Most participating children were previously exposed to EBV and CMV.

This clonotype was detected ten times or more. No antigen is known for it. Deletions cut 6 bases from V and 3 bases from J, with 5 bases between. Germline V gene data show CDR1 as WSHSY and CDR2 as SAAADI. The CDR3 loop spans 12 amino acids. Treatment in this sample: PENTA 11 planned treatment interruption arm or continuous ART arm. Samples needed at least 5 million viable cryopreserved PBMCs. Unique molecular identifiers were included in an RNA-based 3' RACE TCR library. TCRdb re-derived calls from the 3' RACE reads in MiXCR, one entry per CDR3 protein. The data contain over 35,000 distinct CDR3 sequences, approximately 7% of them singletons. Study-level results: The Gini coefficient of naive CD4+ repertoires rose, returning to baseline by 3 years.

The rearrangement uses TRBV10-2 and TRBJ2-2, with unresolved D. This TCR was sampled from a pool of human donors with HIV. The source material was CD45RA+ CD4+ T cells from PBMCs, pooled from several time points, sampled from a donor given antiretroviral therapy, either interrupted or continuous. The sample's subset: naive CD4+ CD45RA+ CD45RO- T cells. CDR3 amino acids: CASRTDTGELFF. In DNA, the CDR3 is TGCGCCAGCAGGACTGACACCGGGGAGCTGTTTTTT.